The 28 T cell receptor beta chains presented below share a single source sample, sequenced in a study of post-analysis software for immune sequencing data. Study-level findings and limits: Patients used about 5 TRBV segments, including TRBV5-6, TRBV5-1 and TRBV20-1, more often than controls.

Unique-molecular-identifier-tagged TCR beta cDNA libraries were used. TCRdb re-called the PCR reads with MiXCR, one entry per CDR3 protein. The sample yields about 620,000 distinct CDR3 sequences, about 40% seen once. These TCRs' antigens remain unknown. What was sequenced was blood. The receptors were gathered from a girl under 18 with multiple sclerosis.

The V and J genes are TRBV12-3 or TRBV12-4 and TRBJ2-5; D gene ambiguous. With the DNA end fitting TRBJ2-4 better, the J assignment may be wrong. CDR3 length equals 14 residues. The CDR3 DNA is TGTGCCAGCAGTTTAGACGGCCACAAAAACATTCAGTACTTC. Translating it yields CASSLDGHKNIQYF.

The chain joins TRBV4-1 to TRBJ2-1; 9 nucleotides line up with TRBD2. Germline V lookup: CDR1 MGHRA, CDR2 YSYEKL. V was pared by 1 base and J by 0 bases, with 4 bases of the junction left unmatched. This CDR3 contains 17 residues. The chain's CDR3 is CASSQAGTSSSYNEQFF. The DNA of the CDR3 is TGCGCCAGCAGCCAAGCCGGGACTAGCAGCTCCTACAATGAGCAGTTCTTC.

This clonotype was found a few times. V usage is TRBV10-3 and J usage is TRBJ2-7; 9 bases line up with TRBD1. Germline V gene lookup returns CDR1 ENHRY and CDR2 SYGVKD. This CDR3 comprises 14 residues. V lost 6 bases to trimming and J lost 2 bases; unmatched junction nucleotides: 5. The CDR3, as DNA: TGTGCCATCAGAGCCGGGACAGGGACCTACGAGCAGTACTTC. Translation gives CAIRAGTGTYEQYF.

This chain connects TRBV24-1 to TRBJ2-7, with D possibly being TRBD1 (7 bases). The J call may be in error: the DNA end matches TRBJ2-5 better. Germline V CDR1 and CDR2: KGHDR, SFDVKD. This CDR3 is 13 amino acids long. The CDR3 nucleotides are TGTGCCACCAGTGGGAGGGGACAGGAGACCCAGTACTTC. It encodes CATSGRGQETQYF.

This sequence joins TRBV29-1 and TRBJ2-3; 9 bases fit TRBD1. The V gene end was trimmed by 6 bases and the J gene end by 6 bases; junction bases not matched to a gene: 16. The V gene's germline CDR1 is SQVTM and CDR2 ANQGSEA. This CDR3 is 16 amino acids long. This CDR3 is CSVAGQGRMVRDTQYF. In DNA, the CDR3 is TGCAGCGTCGCCGGACAGGGGAGAATGGTACGGGATACGCAGTATTTT.

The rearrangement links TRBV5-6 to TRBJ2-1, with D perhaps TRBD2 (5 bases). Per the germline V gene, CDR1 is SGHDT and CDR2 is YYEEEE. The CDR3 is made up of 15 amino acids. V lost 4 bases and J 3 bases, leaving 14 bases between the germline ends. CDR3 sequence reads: CASSTGDEGYNEQFF. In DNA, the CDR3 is TGTGCCAGCAGCACCGGGGATGAGGGCTACAATGAGCAGTTCTTC.

The CDR3 DNA reads as TGCAGCGTTGATCGTACAGGGGGGGAGGACTATGGCTACACCTTC. As protein: CSVDRTGGEDYGYTF. This chain joins TRBV29-1 and TRBJ1-2, with TRBD1 identical over 8 bases. V was pared by 3 bases and J by 3 bases, with 9 bases of the junction left unmatched. There are 15 residues in the CDR3. Germline CDR1 SQVTM, CDR2 ANQGSEA.

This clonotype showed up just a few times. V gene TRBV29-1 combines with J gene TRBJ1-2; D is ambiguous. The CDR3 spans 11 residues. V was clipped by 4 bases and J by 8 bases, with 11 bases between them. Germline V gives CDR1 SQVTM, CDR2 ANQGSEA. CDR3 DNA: TGCAGCGTTGGCGGGGTGTGGGGCTACACCTTC. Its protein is CSVGGVWGYTF.

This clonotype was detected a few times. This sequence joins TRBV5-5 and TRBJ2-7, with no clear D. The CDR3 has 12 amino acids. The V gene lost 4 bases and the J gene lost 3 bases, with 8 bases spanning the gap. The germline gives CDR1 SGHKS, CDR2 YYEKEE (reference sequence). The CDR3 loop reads CASSADLYEQYF. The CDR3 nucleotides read TGTGCCAGCAGCGCGGACCTCTACGAGCAGTACTTC.

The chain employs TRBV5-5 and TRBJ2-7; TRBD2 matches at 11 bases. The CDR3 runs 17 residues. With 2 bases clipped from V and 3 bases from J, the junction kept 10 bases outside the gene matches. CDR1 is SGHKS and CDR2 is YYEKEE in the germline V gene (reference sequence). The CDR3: CASSFPGTSGVVYEQYF. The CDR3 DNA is TGTGCCAGCAGCTTCCCCGGGACTAGCGGAGTAGTCTACGAGCAGTACTTC.

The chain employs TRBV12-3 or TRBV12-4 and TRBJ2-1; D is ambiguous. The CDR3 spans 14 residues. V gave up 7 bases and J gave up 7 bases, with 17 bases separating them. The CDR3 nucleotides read TGTGCCAGCACTGCCGGGTCAAGGTGGAATGAGCAGTTCTTC. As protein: CASTAGSRWNEQFF.

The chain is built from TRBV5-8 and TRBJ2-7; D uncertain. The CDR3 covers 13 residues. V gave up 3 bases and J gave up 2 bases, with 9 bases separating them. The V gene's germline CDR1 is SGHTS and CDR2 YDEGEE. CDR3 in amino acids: CASSWLPAYEQYF. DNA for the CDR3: TGTGCCAGCAGCTGGCTCCCAGCCTACGAGCAGTACTTC.

The CDR3 is CASSWEGNTQYF. The CDR3 DNA reads as TGTGCCAGCAGCTGGGAGGGCAATACGCAGTATTTT. The chain recombines TRBV7-3 with TRBJ2-3; 7 nucleotides agree with TRBD2. Germline-derived CDR1 and CDR2 are SGHTA and FQGTGA. The CDR3 consists of 12 residues. The trim removed 4 bases at V and 7 bases at J, leaving 2 bases unmatched.

DNA for the CDR3: TGCGCCAGCAGCTTGGTTCGGGCAGACTACAATGAGCAGTTCTTC. Translated, it gives CASSLVRADYNEQFF. The chain is built from TRBV5-1 and TRBJ2-1; no firm D call. The CDR3 covers 15 residues. The germline CDR1 and CDR2 sequences are SGHRS and YFSETQ. V was clipped by 0 bases and J by 3 bases, with 10 bases between them. Full variable domain (rest looked up from reference TRBV5-1 and TRBJ2-1): KAGVTQTPRYLIKTRGQQVTLSCSPISGHRSVSWYQQTPGQGLQFLFEYFSETQRNKGNFPGRFSGRQFSNSRSEMNVSTLELGDSALYLCASSLVRADYNEQFFGPGTRLTVL.

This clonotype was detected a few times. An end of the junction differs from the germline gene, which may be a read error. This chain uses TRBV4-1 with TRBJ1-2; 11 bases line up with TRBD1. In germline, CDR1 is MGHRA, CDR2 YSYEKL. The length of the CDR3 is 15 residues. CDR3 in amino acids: CASSHGQGATYDYTF. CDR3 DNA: TGCGCCAGCAGCCACGGACAGGGGGCGACCTATGACTACACCTTC.

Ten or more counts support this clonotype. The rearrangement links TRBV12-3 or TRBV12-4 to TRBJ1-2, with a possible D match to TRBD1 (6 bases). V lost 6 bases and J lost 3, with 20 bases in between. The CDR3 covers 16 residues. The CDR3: CASRLQGIYVDYGYTF. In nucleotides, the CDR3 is TGTGCCAGCAGATTACAGGGCATATATGTAGACTATGGCTACACCTTC.

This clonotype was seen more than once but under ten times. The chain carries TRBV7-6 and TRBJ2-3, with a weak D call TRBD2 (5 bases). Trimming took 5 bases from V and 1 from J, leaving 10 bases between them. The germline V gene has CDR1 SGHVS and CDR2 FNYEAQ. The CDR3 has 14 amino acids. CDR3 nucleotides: TGTGCCAGCAGCCCAGACTACGGCACAGATACGCAGTATTTT. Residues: CASSPDYGTDTQYF. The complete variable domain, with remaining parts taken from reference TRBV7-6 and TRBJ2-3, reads GAGVSQSPRYKVTKRGQDVALRCDPISGHVSLYWYRQALGQGPEFLTYFNYEAQQDKSGLPNDRFSAERPEGSISTLTIQRTEQRDSAMYRCASSPDYGTDTQYFGPGTRLTVL.

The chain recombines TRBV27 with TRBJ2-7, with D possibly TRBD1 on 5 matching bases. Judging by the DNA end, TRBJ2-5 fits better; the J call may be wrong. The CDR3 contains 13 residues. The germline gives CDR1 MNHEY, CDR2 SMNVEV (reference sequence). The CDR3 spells CASSLWQGGTQYF. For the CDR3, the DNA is TGTGCCAGCAGTTTATGGCAGGGCGGGACCCAGTACTTC.

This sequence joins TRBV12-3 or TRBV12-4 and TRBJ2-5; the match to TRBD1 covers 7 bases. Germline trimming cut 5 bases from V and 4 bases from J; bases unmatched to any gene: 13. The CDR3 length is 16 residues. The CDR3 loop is CASSPSGQLSRETQYF. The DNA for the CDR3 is TGTGCCAGCAGTCCGTCGGGACAGCTGAGTCGAGAGACCCAGTACTTC.

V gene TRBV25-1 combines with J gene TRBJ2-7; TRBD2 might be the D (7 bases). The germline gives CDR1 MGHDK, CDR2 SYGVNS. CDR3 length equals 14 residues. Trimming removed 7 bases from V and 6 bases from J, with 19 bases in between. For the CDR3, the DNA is TGTGCCAGCACCATGGGGGCGGGAGACGGCGAGCAGTACTTC. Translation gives CASTMGAGDGEQYF.

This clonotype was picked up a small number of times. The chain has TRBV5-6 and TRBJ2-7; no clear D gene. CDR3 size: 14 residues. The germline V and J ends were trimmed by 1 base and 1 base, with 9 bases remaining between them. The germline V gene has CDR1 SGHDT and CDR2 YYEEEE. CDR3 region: CASSLWDRSYEQYF. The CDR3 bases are TGTGCCAGCAGCTTGTGGGATCGGTCCTACGAGCAGTACTTC. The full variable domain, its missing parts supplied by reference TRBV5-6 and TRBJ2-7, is DAGVTQSPTHLIKTRGQQVTLRCSPKSGHDTVSWYQQALGQGPQFIFQYYEEEERQRGNFPDRFSGHQFPNYSSELNVNALLLGDSALYLCASSLWDRSYEQYFGPGTRLTVT.

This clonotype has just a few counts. CDR3 amino acids: CASSYGRGRGVSAQHF. The DNA for the CDR3 is TGTGCCAGCAGTTACGGGCGGGGCAGGGGGGTTTCAGCCCAGCATTTT. The gene calls are TRBV6-6 and TRBJ1-5; 7 bases line up with TRBD1. Germline CDR1 and CDR2: MNHNY and SVGAGI (reference sequence). After removal of 2 bases from V and 11 bases from J, the junction contained 15 bases not matched to a gene. The CDR3 runs 16 residues.

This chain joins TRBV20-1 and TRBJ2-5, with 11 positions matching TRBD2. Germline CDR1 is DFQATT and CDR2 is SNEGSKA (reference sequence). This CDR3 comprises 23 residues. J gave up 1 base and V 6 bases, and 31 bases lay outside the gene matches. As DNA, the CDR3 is TGCAGTGCACGACTAGTGGAGGTGGGGACTAGCGGCTTTCAAACGTCAGTCCAAGAGACCCAGTACTTC. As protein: CSARLVEVGTSGFQTSVQETQYF.

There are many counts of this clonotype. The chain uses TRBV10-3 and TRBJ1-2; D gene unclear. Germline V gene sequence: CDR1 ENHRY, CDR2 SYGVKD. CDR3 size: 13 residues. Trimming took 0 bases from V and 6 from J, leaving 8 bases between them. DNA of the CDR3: TGTGCCATCAGTGAGTCCGACGGCAATGGCTACACCTTC. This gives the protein CAISESDGNGYTF.

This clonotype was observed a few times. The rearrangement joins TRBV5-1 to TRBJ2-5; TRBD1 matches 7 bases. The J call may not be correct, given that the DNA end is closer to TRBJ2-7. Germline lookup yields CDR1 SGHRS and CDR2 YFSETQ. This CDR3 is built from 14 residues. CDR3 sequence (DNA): TGCGCCAGCAGCCAGAACACAGGGGAAAACGAGCAGTACTTC. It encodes CASSQNTGENEQYF.

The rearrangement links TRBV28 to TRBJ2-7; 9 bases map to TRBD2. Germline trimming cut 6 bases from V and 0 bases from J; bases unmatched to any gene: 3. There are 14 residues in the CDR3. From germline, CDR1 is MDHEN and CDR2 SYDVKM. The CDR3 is CASRLSGSSYEQYF. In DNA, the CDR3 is TGTGCCAGCAGGCTTAGCGGGAGCTCCTACGAGCAGTACTTC.

The DNA of the CDR3 is TGCAGCGTTGATGGGAGCTATGGCTACACCTTC. It yields the protein CSVDGSYGYTF. The V and J genes are TRBV29-1 and TRBJ1-2, with D hard to call. V dropped 3 bases and J dropped 4 bases, with 6 bases sitting between them. This CDR3 has 11 amino acids. The germline gives CDR1 SQVTM, CDR2 ANQGSEA.

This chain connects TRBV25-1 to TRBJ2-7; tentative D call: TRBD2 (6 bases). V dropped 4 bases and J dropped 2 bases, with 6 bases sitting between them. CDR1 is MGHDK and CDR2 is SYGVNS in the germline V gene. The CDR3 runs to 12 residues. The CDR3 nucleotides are TGTGCCAGCAGTGGCGGGGCCTACGAGCAGTACTTC. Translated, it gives CASSGGAYEQYF.